This T cell receptor beta chain was captured in a study of CD8 T cells in Susac syndrome. The authors reverse transcribed 0.5 to 1 ug RNA with random hexamers. From the immunoSEQ multiplex PCR reads, TCRdb called clonotypes with MiXCR, one entry per CDR3 protein. The repertoire holds 140,000 to 150,000 distinct CDR3 sequences, with approximately 96% as singletons. Sequencing of TCR beta covered CD8+ and CD4+ T cells obtained from blood. Patients with stable or active relapsing-remitting disease, all of them treatment-naive, made up the multiple sclerosis controls. The authors negatively isolated CD8+ and CD4+ T cells and FACS-enriched TEMRA cells. The J segment lost 5 bases and the V segment lost 4 bases, leaving 11 bases of the junction unmatched. CDR3 size: 16 residues. The germline CDR1 and CDR2 sequences are SGHTA and FQGNSA.

The rearrangement uses TRBV7-2 and TRBJ2-5; 9 nucleotides match TRBD1. This TCR came from a human donor with multiple sclerosis. Input material: CD4+ T cells from PBMCs. The chain's CDR3 is CASSSQTGGRSETQYF. CDR3 coding DNA: TGTGCCAGCAGCTCACAGACAGGGGGGAGGTCGGAGACCCAGTACTTC. The full variable domain, rest sourced from reference TRBV7-2 and TRBJ2-5, is GAGVSQSPSNKVTEKGKDVELRCDPISGHTALYWYRQSLGQGLEFLIYFQGNSAPDKSGLPSDRFSAERTGGSVSTLTIQRTQQEDSAVYLCASSSQTGGRSETQYFGPGTRLLVL.